This T cell receptor (beta chain) was recorded in a study of blood T cell repertoires in COVID-19. Study as a whole: Italy, Spain and the United States were the sources of the convalescent and acute COVID-19 samples.

The cohort comprised adults aged 18 to 89 years residing in approximately 25 US areas. The data were produced by immunoSEQ multiplex PCR, yet TCRdb's version contains in-frame clones alone and is incomplete. The table has 360,000 or so clones, more than 70% seen once. The CDR3 loop spans 14 amino acids. V was shortened by 2 bases and J by 8 bases, with 13 bases between the two germline ends. Germline V gene data show CDR1 as KGHSH and CDR2 as LQKENI. This TCR derives from a woman under 40 who had been exposed to COVID-19. The genes are TRBV18 and TRBJ2-1; TRBD1 might be the D (5 bases). The source material was PBMCs or T cells enriched from blood (not recorded which). The chain's CDR3 is CASSPGQVVDEQFF. The CDR3 nucleotides are TGTGCCAGCTCACCAGGACAAGTAGTCGATGAGCAGTTCTTC.